Shown below are 18 T cell receptor beta chains from a single sample sequenced in a study of identical twins. TCRdb called the 5' RACE reads again in MiXCR, with one record for every CDR3 protein. This sample yields 1.5 million to 2 million distinct CDR3 sequences, of which around a third are seen a single time; about 0.3% belongs to the top ten. The sample consisted of cord blood. The receptors come from a newborn girl in good health.

The CDR3 protein is CATSRDRRAGELFF. As DNA, the CDR3 is TGTGCCACCAGCAGAGACAGACGCGCCGGGGAGCTGTTTTTT. The chain combines TRBV15 with TRBJ2-2; no reliable D call. This CDR3 is built from 14 residues. With 0 bases removed from V and 6 bases from J, the gap between germline ends came to 8 bases. The germline V gene has CDR1 LNHNV and CDR2 YYDKDF (reference sequence).

This clonotype was picked up a small number of times. The rearrangement uses TRBV7-9 and TRBJ1-1; no clear D gene. Trimming shortened V by 2 bases and J by 4 bases, and 5 bases separated the two germline ends. This CDR3 region has 12 residues. Germline values: CDR1 SEHNR, CDR2 FQNEAQ (reference sequence). In DNA, the CDR3 is TGTGCCAGCAGCTTACTGTCCACTGAAGCTTTCTTT. Encoded protein: CASSLLSTEAFF.

This clonotype was seen more than once but under ten times. This chain joins TRBV2 and TRBJ1-2; D is unresolved. The V gene lost 2 bases and the J gene lost 4 bases, with 11 bases spanning the gap. The CDR3 is made up of 14 amino acids. CDR1 is SNHLY and CDR2 is FYNNEI in the germline V gene. The CDR3 DNA follows: TGTGCCAGCAGTGAAACGTCCGGGATCTATGGCTACACCTTC. It specifies CASSETSGIYGYTF.

This clonotype was observed once. The chain has TRBV20-1 and TRBJ2-5, with 11 bases aligning to TRBD2. V lost 5 bases, J lost 2 bases, and 7 bases stayed unmatched. Germline CDR1 is DFQATT and CDR2 is SNEGSKA (reference sequence). The CDR3 length is 15 residues. The CDR3 sequence is CSAPRSSGRQETQYF. The CDR3 coding sequence is TGCAGTGCTCCCCGGTCTAGCGGGAGGCAAGAGACCCAGTACTTC.

The chain is built from TRBV5-5 and TRBJ1-1; possible D gene TRBD1, 5 bases. From germline, CDR1 is SGHKS and CDR2 YYEKEE (reference sequence). Between the trimmed V and J ends, which lost 3 bases and 3 bases, there was a span of 15 bases. The CDR3 sequence is 15 residues long. CDR3 bases: TGTGCCAGCAGCTCTAATAGGGGATGGTACACTGAAGCTTTCTTT. This sequence encodes CASSSNRGWYTEAFF.

There are a few counts of this clonotype. This chain links TRBV7-2 with TRBJ2-1; 8 positions match TRBD2. Germline V gives CDR1 SGHTA, CDR2 FQGNSA. The V gene end was trimmed by 0 bases and the J gene end by 10 bases; junction bases not matched to a gene: 8. The CDR3 loop spans 15 amino acids. CDR3 sequence: CASSLASGSSGEQFF. The CDR3 DNA reads as TGTGCCAGCAGCTTAGCATCGGGTTCTAGCGGGGAGCAGTTCTTC.

The chain recombines TRBV2 with TRBJ2-4, with 7 bases matching TRBD1. V gave up 7 bases and J gave up 13 bases; unmatched junction bases: 22. Germline CDR1 and CDR2: SNHLY and FYNNEI. The CDR3 totals 16 residues. DNA for the CDR3: TGTGCCAGCATCCTAGGGGCGACAGGGCGGATTTCGGGGCAGTACTTC. It specifies CASILGATGRISGQYF.

This clonotype was recorded a few times. This sequence joins TRBV10-3 and TRBJ2-7; 7 bases line up with TRBD1. The CDR3 extends over 16 amino acids. With V trimmed by 5 bases and J by 0 bases, 10 bases remained unmatched. Germline-derived CDR1 and CDR2 are ENHRY and SYGVKD. The CDR3: CAISPPGTAFSYEQYF. CDR3 DNA sequence: TGTGCCATCAGTCCACCCGGGACAGCCTTCTCCTACGAGCAGTACTTC.

CDR3 nucleotides: TGTGCCAGCACCGAACCAACATGGGGGACAGATACGCAGTATTTT. It translates to CASTEPTWGTDTQYF. The rearrangement uses TRBV5-8 and TRBJ2-3; D could derive from TRBD1 or TRBD2 (5 bases each). CDR1 is SGHTS, CDR2 YDEGEE, per germline. The CDR3 spans 15 residues. The V and J ends lost 6 bases and 3 bases respectively, with 17 bases between them.

The sample holds a few counts of this clonotype. This sequence joins TRBV16 and TRBJ2-7; TRBD1 matches at 7 bases. The J segment lost 4 bases and the V segment lost 0 bases, leaving 0 bases of the junction unmatched. CDR3 size: 13 residues. CDR1 is KGHSY, CDR2 FQNENV, per germline. As DNA, the CDR3 is TGTGCCAGCAGCCAATCGACAGGGTACGAGCAGTACTTC. Protein product: CASSQSTGYEQYF.

The chain joins TRBV20-1 to TRBJ2-5; either TRBD1 or TRBD2 may fit D (5 bases each). V shed 3 bases and J shed 11 bases, with 16 bases lying between them. CDR1 and CDR2 (germline): DFQATT, SNEGSKA (reference sequence). The CDR3 has 12 amino acids. For the CDR3, the DNA is TGCAGTGCTAGCGGGGCCGGGGATGAGCAGTACTTC. Translation: CSASGAGDEQYF.

The chain joins TRBV28 to TRBJ1-5; the D is unclear. The CDR3 runs to 11 residues. Germline assignment: CDR1 MDHEN and CDR2 SYDVKM. Deletions cut 5 bases from V and 5 bases from J, with 4 bases between. CDR3 sequence: CASSQYQPQHF. CDR3 bases: TGTGCCAGCAGTCAATATCAGCCCCAGCATTTT.

This clonotype was recorded a few times. The CDR3 DNA sequence: TGTGCCAGCAGCTTGGACATACAGGGTTTTGGCTACACCTTC. Its protein is CASSLDIQGFGYTF. The rearrangement uses TRBV5-6 and TRBJ1-2, with D possibly TRBD1 on 6 matching bases. The CDR3 is 14 amino acids. V shed 0 bases and J shed 7 bases, with 13 bases lying between them. Germline V gene sequence: CDR1 SGHDT, CDR2 YYEEEE. The whole variable domain, remainder taken from reference TRBV5-6 and TRBJ1-2, is DAGVTQSPTHLIKTRGQQVTLRCSPKSGHDTVSWYQQALGQGPQFIFQYYEEEERQRGNFPDRFSGHQFPNYSSELNVNALLLGDSALYLCASSLDIQGFGYTFGSGTRLTVV.

The chain recombines TRBV28 with TRBJ2-2, with a tentative D call TRBD2 (5 bases). The germline V gene has CDR1 MDHEN and CDR2 SYDVKM. V shed 5 bases and J shed 0 bases, with 10 bases lying between them. The CDR3 is 15 amino acids. CDR3 nucleotides: TGTGCCAGCAGTATCCTAGCTCCGAACACCGGGGAGCTGTTTTTT. This gives the protein CASSILAPNTGELFF.

V gene TRBV10-3 combines with J gene TRBJ2-5; 7 nucleotides line up with TRBD2. The germline V gene encodes CDR1 ENHRY and CDR2 SYGVKD. V was pared by 11 bases and J by 1 base, with 7 bases of the junction left unmatched. The CDR3 length is 13 residues. CDR3 DNA: TGTGCCGCCGGGGGGACGGGCCAAGAGACCCAGTACTTC. Its protein is CAAGGTGQETQYF.

The chain is built from TRBV24-1 and TRBJ2-1, with D possibly matching TRBD2 (6 bases). V was clipped by 9 bases and J by 1 base, with 12 bases between them. CDR1 and CDR2 from the germline V gene are KGHDR and SFDVKD. CDR3 length equals 14 residues. The chain's CDR3 is CATGQAGSYNEQFF. The CDR3 DNA is TGTGCCACCGGTCAAGCGGGTTCCTACAATGAGCAGTTCTTC.

This clonotype turned up a few times. This sequence joins TRBV10-3 and TRBJ1-2; a weak D match, TRBD1 (5 bases). The CDR3 has 14 residues. Trimming shortened V by 6 bases and J by 0 bases, and 11 bases separated the two germline ends. Looked up from germline, CDR1 is ENHRY and CDR2 is SYGVKD. DNA of the CDR3: TGTGCCATCAGCCTCCAGGGATCTAACTATGGCTACACCTTC. It translates to CAISLQGSNYGYTF.

In regard to this clonotype: The germline gene is not matched at one end of the junction; a read error may be the cause. The V and J genes are TRBV7-7 and TRBJ2-5; TRBD1 is a possible D gene (6 bases). The CDR3 totals 17 residues. Germline V gene data show CDR1 as SSHAT and CDR2 as FNYEAQ (reference sequence). CDR3 nucleotides: TGTGCTAGCAGCTTGGGGGCCAAAAGGGATGTACAAGAGACCCAGTACTTC. Protein: CASSLGAKRDVQETQYF. Full variable domain (remainder filled in from reference TRBV7-7 and TRBJ2-5): GAGVSQSPRYKVTKRGQDVTLRCDPISSHATLYWYQQALGQGPEFLTYFNYEAQPDKSGLPSDRFSAERPEGSISTLTIQRTEQRDSAMYRCASSLGAKRDVQETQYFGPGTRLLVL.